This TCR beta chain was captured by sequencing in a study of T cells expressing NK-cell markers. Overall study results and limits: The CD3+CD56-NKG2C+ fraction of a handful of donors was likewise dominated by these clonotypes. About 1.0-7.0% of CD8+ T cells in a handful of donors belonged to dominant NKG2C+ clonotypes.

The TCR beta cDNA came from 5'RACE template switching with UMIs. TCRdb reprocessed the 5' RACE reads, keeping one entry per CDR3 protein, no DNA. The sample totals about 170,000 distinct CDR3 sequences; its top ten clones hold over 20%. As concerns this clonotype: Its target is not known.

This TCR was recovered from a man aged 18 to 69 in good health. The source material was blood T cells: a sorted CD56 or NKG2C T cell subset, CD4+ or CD8+ T cells, or bulk PBMC T cells (not recorded which).

The chain's CDR3 is CASSYLRGEQYF. The chain recombines TRBV6-5 with TRBJ2-7; TCRdb picks TRBD1, but there is no DNA to check that call. Germline CDR1 reads MNHEY; CDR2 reads SVGAGI. CDR3 length: 12 residues.